The entry below gives a single TCR beta chain sequence along with its context. It lacks a known antigen. There are no base qualities to consult, and no much larger clone falls within one base. Trimming takes 5 bases from V and 1 base from J, and the germline ends sit 17 bases apart. Reading from cysteine to phenylalanine, the CDR3 counts 16 amino acids. The sequence is cut down to CDR3 DNA, 48 bases in frame from base 1. For CDR1 and CDR2, the germline V gene lists MDHEN and SYDVKM. The source of the sample is a study of shared clonotypes between healthy human individuals (dated by TCRdb to the early 2020s). Describing the broader study: The cohort comprised two women and a few men aged 18 to 49 years. Different laboratories and diverse techniques were used to prepare libraries and sequence TCR repertoires, to increase sequencing depth and limit assay-specific biases. For each donor, CD4 naive and CD4 memory were each run on three plates, CD8 naive on two plates, and CD8 memory on one plate. The study deeply sequenced blood TCR repertoires of five healthy adults to estimate repertoire size and the extent of clonotype sharing between individuals. Leukapheresis yielded between about 0.8 and 9.5 billion PBMCs per donor.

The donors were healthy, HIV-negative adults with no recently reported acute infections or vaccinations. Every donor was a Caucasian adult residing in Nashville, Tennessee, USA. CD4+ T cells were enriched through magnetic negative selection, after which naive cells were positively selected on CD45RA and the remaining negative fraction served as the memory subset. Blood was collected by leukapheresis, and PBMCs were isolated by Ficoll-Histopaque density gradient centrifugation and then cryopreserved in liquid nitrogen vapor phase. Analytical flow cytometry was used to check the purity and quantity of each magnetically sorted T cell population. From each sorted fraction, genomic DNA was isolated and quantified by UV absorbance on a Nanodrop 2000c. Summary of the overall study and its limitations: Sharing across four donors was observed for around 5% of naive CD4, less than 4% of naive CD8, 2.3% of memory CD4, and roughly 0.4% of memory CD8 clonotypes. Only blood was sampled, and tissue TCR repertoires likely differ from those in blood. Estimated clonotype richness was generally larger for naive than for memory subsets. The genetic and exposure-history diversity represented was limited by the small number of donors. Compared with non-shared clonotypes, the clonotypes found in all four sorted-subset donors had higher generation probabilities. Incomplete sequencing was indicated by rarefaction of sorted-subset datasets, despite the large sequencing depth. Based on pairwise subsampling, the degree of clonotype sharing among donors was expected to be affected by sequencing depth.

TCR CDR3 regions were amplified from genomic DNA by multiplex PCR using the deep immunoSEQ assay. Extracted genomic DNA from each cell subset was spread evenly across all wells of several immunoSEQ 96-well plates, with each plate serving as a replicate. For sorted subsets, each replicate PCR was loaded with roughly 200 ng genomic DNA, equivalent to 30,000 to 35,000 T cell genomes. Purified libraries were quantified with a Qubit 3.0 fluorometer, sized on a Bioanalyzer 2100, and re-quantified with the KAPA Library Quantification kit. Every immunoSEQ 96-well plate was sequenced on a separate single-read 150-cycle Illumina NextSeq 550 flow cell. The source study handled its data this way. Because the immunoSEQ output held only junctional sequences and lacked quality scores, the filtering could not match the filtering applied to full-length reads. To assign V/J genes and CDR3, sequences were annotated using PyIR, a Python wrapper for IgBLAST v1.9, with IMGT germline references. Reads with weak V/J assignments (E-value above 1e-6), missing CDR3, stop codons, out-of-frame junctions, or ambiguous translated residues were removed. V3J clonotypes were defined as sequences sharing an identical inferred V gene, J gene, and CDR3 amino acid sequence. Percentage overlap between repertoires was calculated by dividing the number of shared unique clonotypes by the size of the smaller repertoire. RTK rarefaction, the Chao1 estimator, and Recon v2.1 estimates of unobserved clonotypes were used to assess repertoire richness. OLGA was used to compute generation probabilities for all TCRbeta clonotypes that the gDNA method yielded from several donors. TCRdb's version of the immuneACCESS table is confined to in-frame rearrangements and falls short of the full clone set. An unresolved V gene accounts for under half of the shortfall where checked; the remainder is of unknown origin. The V and J calls and clone size come from that table; D and trimming were worked out from the DNA. The sample profile shows approximately 2,000,000 clones; around 93% of them were found once. The ten largest account for around 0.4% of the sample.

The sample was naive CD4+ T cells from PBMCs. Reading the label with the study, this specimen's cell subset or site is: CD45RA+ positively selected. The chain couples TRBV28 to TRBJ1-1, with the identity of the D gene unclear. The receptor comes from a man aged 18 to 30 in good health. Some clones in this sample may be carry-over from other donors' samples. The CDR3 reads as follows: CASSTFGSPANTEAFF. The nucleotide sequence is TGTGCCAGCAGTACTTTCGGCAGTCCGGCGAACACTGAAGCTTTCTTT.